The entry below describes one TCR beta chain. The antigen remains unidentified. The sample is drawn from a study of PD-1 blockade in classical Hodgkin lymphoma. Study-wide results and caveats: Reports described newly diagnosed patients as having lower baseline TCR diversity than healthy donors.

The V end was cut by 4 bases, the J end by 9 bases, with 13 bases between. The length of the CDR3 is 13 residues. The germline V gene has CDR1 SGHAT and CDR2 FQNNGV. Sequenced by immunoSEQ multiplex PCR; TCRdb stores in-frame clones only, minus some. This sample has 90,000 to 100,000 clones, with 81% found just once. After autologous stem cell transplantation all patients relapsed, and prior brentuximab vedotin exposure differed between cohorts. The genes are TRBV11-2 and TRBJ2-1, with D possibly matching TRBD2 (6 bases). Material: peripheral blood mononuclear cells (PBMCs), obtained before the second cycle of nivolumab. The sequence was collected from a human donor with classical Hodgkin lymphoma. The CDR3 sequence: CASSSLLEGEQFF. The CDR3 region has the DNA TGTGCCAGCAGCTCCCTCTTGGAGGGTGAGCAGTTCTTC.